This T cell receptor (beta chain) comes out of a study of early T cells in non-severe SARS-CoV-2 infection. Turning to the study itself: Unsorted whole-blood RNA was sequenced in bulk, leaving chains unpaired. Findings and caveats of the study: VDJdb matching favored anti-spike CD8 responses, missing private and CD4 specificities.

In the library, individual cDNA molecules carried attached unique molecular identifiers. TCRdb analysed the 5' RACE reads with MiXCR anew, one entry per CDR3 protein. The data contain just over 95,000 distinct CDR3 sequences, 9.5% to 12% of them singletons. This clonotype has a handful of counts. Its antigen is unknown. This CDR3 comprises 14 residues. Trimming left V 2 bases short and J 6 bases short, with 8 bases between. CDR1 is MNHNS, CDR2 SASEGT, per germline. V usage is TRBV6-1 and J usage is TRBJ1-6; no clear D. Sequencing was carried out using whole blood. The source is an adult who was a healthcare worker with PCR-confirmed SARS-CoV-2 infection or an uninfected control (not recorded which). CDR3 protein: CASSERRGNSPLHF. As DNA, the CDR3 is TGTGCCAGCAGTGAACGCCGTGGTAATTCACCCCTCCACTTT.